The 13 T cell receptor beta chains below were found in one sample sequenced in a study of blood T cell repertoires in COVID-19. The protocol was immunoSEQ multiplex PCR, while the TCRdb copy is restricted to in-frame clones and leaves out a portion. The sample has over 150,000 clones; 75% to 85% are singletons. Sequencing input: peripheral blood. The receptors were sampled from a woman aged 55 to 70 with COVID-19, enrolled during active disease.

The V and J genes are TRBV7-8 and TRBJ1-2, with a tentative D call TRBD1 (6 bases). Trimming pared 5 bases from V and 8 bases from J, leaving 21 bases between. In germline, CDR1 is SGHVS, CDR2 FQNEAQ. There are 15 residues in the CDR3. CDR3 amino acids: CASSLNPAGVRGYTF. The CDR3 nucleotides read TGTGCCAGCAGCCTAAACCCTGCAGGGGTGAGAGGCTACACCTTC.

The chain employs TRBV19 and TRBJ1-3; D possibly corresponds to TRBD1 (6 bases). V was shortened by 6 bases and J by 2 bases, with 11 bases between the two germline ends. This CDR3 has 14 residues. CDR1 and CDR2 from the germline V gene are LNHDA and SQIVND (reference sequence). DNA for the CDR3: TGTGCCAGTAGCCGACAGGAGGCTGGAAACACCATATATTTT. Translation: CASSRQEAGNTIYF.

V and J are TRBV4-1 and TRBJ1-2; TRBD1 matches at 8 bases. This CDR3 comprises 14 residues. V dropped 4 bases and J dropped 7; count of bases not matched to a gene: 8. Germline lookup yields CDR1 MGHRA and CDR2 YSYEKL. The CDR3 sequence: CASSLTGDRAGYTF. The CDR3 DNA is TGCGCCAGCAGCCTGACAGGGGATAGGGCTGGCTACACCTTC.

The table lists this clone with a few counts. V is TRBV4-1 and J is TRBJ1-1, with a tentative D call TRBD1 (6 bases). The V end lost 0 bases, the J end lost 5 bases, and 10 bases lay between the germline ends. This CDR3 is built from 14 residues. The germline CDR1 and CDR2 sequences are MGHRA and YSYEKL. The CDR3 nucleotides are TGCGCCAGCAGCCAAGAGGGGGCGAGGACTGAAGCTTTCTTT. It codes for CASSQEGARTEAFF.

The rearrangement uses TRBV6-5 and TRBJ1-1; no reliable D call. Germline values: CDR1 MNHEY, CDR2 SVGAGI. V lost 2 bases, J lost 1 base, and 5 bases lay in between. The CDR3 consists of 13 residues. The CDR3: CASSYAGNTEAFF. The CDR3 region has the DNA TGTGCCAGCAGTTACGCAGGGAACACTGAAGCTTTCTTT.

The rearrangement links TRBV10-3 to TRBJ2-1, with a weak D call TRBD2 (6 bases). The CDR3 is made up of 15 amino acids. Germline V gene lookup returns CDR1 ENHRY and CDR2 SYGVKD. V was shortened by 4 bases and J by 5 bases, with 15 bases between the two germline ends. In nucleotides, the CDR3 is TGTGCCATCAGTGGGCTAGCGAAGGCTGACAATGAGCAGTTCTTC. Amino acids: CAISGLAKADNEQFF.

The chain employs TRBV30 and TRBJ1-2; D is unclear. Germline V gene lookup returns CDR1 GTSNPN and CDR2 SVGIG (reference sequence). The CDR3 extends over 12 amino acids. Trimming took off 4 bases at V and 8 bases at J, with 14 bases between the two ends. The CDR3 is CAWTAQPGGYTF. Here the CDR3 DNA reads TGTGCCTGGACGGCTCAGCCGGGAGGCTACACCTTC.

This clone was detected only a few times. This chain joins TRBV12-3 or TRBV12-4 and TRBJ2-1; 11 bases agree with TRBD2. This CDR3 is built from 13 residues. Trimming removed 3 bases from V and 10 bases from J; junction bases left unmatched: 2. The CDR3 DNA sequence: TGTGCCAGCAGTTTCGGGACTAGCGGAGAGCAGTTCTTC. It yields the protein CASSFGTSGEQFF.

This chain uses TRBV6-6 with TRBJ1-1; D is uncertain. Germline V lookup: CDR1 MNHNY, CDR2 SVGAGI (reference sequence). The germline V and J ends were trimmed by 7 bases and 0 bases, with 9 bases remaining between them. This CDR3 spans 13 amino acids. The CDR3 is CASTLTLNTEAFF. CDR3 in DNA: TGTGCCAGCACCTTGACATTGAACACTGAAGCTTTCTTT.

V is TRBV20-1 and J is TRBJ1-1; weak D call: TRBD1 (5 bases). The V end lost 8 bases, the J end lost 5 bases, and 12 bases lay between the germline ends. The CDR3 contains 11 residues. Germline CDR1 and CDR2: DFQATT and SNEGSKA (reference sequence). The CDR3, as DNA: TGCAGTTTGGCGGGGGATACTGAAGCTTTCTTT. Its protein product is CSLAGDTEAFF.

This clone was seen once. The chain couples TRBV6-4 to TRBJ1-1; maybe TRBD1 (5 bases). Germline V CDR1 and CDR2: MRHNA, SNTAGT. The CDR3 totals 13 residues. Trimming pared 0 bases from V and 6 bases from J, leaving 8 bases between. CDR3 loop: CASSDSGGAEAFF. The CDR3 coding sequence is TGTGCCAGCAGTGACTCAGGAGGGGCTGAAGCTTTCTTT.

CDR3 sequence (DNA): TGCAGTGCTAGTGGAGGGGGCTATGGCTACACCTTC. This gives the protein CSASGGGYGYTF. This chain joins TRBV20-1 and TRBJ1-2; tentatively, D is TRBD1 (6 bases). The V end was cut by 3 bases, the J end by 4 bases, with 9 bases between. The CDR3 is 12 amino acids. The V gene's germline CDR1 is DFQATT and CDR2 SNEGSKA (reference sequence).

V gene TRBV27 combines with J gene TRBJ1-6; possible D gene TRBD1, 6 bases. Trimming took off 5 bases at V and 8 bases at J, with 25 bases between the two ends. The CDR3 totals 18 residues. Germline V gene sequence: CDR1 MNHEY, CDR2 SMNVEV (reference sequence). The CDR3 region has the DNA TGTGCCAGCAGTCCCAGTCGTAGGGGGGGCTCAGGTGATTCACCCCTCCACTTT. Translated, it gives CASSPSRRGGSGDSPLHF.